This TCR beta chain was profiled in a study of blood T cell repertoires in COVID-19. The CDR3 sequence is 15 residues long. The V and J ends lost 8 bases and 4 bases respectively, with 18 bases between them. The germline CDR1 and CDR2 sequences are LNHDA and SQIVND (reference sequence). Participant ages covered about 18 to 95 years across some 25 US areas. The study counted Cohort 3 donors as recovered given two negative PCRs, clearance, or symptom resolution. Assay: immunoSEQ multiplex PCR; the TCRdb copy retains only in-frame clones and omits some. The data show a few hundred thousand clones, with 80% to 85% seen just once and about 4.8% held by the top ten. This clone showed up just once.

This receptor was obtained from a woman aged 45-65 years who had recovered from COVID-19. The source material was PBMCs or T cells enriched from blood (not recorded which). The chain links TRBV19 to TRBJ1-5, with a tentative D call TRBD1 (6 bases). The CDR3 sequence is CASAREDSTNQPQHF. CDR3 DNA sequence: TGTGCCAGTGCAAGAGAGGACAGCACTAATCAGCCCCAGCATTTT.